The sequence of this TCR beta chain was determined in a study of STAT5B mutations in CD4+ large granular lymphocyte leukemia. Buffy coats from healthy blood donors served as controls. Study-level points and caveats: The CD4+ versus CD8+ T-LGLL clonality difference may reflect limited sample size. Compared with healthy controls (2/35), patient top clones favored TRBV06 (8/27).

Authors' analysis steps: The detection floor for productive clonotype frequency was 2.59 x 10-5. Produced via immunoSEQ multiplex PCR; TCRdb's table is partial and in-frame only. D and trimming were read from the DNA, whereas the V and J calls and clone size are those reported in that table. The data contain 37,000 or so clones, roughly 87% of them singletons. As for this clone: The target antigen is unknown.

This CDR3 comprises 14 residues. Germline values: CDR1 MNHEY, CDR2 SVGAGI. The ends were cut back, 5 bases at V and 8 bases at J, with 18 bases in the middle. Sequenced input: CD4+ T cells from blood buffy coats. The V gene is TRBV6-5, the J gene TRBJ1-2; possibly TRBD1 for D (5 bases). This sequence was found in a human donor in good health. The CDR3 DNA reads TGTGCCAGCAGTCCGGGGACTGCTCCTTCGGGCTACACCTTC. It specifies CASSPGTAPSGYTF.